The rows below give T cell receptor beta chains drawn from one sample of a study of control samples from healthy donors and cancer patients. The table came from immunoSEQ multiplex PCR; TCRdb's copy has only in-frame clones and leaves some out. This sample has approximately 50,000 clones, with more than 70% found just once. The sample taken for sequencing was PBMCs. These receptors originate from a woman in her fifties or sixties with lung cancer. The CDR3 runs from the conserved cysteine through the conserved F or W. Clone size is shown for a subset of rows, as once, few, many or a class of expanded clone.

len,abundance,v_gene,j_gene,CDR3aa
16,NA,TRBV11-2,TRBJ2-1,CASRVLSGGRHNEQFF
12,NA,TRBV19,TRBJ2-7,CASSRGGYEQYF
15,NA,TRBV28,TRBJ1-3,CASSQSGTAGNTIYF
13,NA,TRBV15,TRBJ1-6,CATSRETGSPLHF
12,NA,TRBV29-1,TRBJ2-5,CSVEGGQETQYF
17,NA,TRBV18,TRBJ2-1,CASSLGLAGGPKNEQFF
13,once,TRBV7-6,TRBJ1-5,CASSLKGNQPQHF
12,NA,TRBV10-3,TRBJ1-2,CAISGQGIGYTF
12,NA,TRBV2,TRBJ2-1,CASSEGGLVQFF
16,NA,TRBV7-9,TRBJ2-2,CASSLTGTGFTGELFF
17,NA,TRBV15,TRBJ2-7,CATSRDPAGGFVNEQYF
16,NA,TRBV6-6,TRBJ1-3,CASSRGRGHSGNTIYF
17,NA,TRBV9,TRBJ2-2,CASSAPKAGTDTGELFF
15,NA,TRBV6-6,TRBJ1-2,CASSYVGQGLVGYTF
12,NA,TRBV12-3/TRBV12-4,TRBJ1-3,CASSPVRDTIYF
15,NA,TRBV5-6,TRBJ1-1,CASSPTPTRGTEAFF
13,NA,TRBV30,TRBJ1-2,CAWSVQAAYGYTF
14,NA,TRBV7-3,TRBJ2-7,CASSFSAGTYEQYF
15,NA,TRBV5-4,TRBJ1-2,CASSLARGLDYGYTF
15,NA,TRBV2,TRBJ2-7,CASSPTGASGWEQYF
17,NA,TRBV28,TRBJ2-2,CASSEIGRTGYTGELFF
14,NA,TRBV5-1,TRBJ1-1,CASSNDRGRAEAFF
14,NA,TRBV18,TRBJ2-2,CASSGTSATGELFF
13,NA,TRBV6-4,TRBJ1-1,CASSDRQNTEAFF
13,NA,TRBV29-1,TRBJ2-5,CSVEMGRGETQYF
13,NA,TRBV6-5,TRBJ1-5,CASSYSKNQPQHF
16,once,TRBV3-1/TRBV3-2,TRBJ1-1,CASSLWGQGRNTEAFF
17,NA,TRBV7-6,TRBJ2-5,CASSLEAGGPGRETQYF
16,NA,TRBV4-2,TRBJ2-7,CASSRGLEEARYEQYF